The entry below gives a single T cell receptor beta chain sequence along with its context. This sample is drawn from a study of PD-L1 blockade in urothelial cancer. Only in-frame clones appear in the TCRdb table, and some are missing; sequencing was by immunoSEQ multiplex PCR. The sample carries around 38,000 clones, less than 90% recorded once. The time point denotes: peripheral blood 6 weeks after treatment start. J was trimmed by 5 bases and V by 6 bases; bases with no gene match: 3. CDR1 is MNHEY and CDR2 is SMNVEV in the germline V gene (reference sequence). The CDR3 is 14 residues long. This sequence was found in a man in his sixties with urothelial cancer. The sequencing here drew on PBMCs, taken around atezolizumab (anti-PD-L1) treatment. The V call is TRBV27, the J call TRBJ2-7, with TRBD2 matching 14 bases. The CDR3 here is CASRGLAGVDEQYF. In nucleotides, the CDR3 is TGTGCCAGCAGGGGACTAGCGGGAGTCGACGAGCAGTACTTC.